The clone carrying this TCR beta chain was seen a handful of times. Its antigen is as yet unknown. TCRdb reprocessed the 5' RACE reads with MiXCR, giving one entry per CDR3 protein. The sample holds 350,000 or so distinct CDR3 sequences; about an eighth are singletons and the top ten take over 20%. The V end lost 3 bases, the J end lost 9 bases, and 6 bases lay between the germline ends. The germline CDR1 and CDR2 sequences are SEHNR and FQNEAQ (reference sequence). The CDR3 is 12 amino acids. The data stem from a study of T-cell memory formation after mild COVID-19. Study outcomes and limitations: Contracting clones from day 15 to 85 showed balanced CD4/CD8; later expanders favored CD4+.

The receptor was isolated from a man younger than 30 who had mild COVID-19 (a few samples of this study predate the infection). Cell type and time point are not known. This chain uses TRBV7-9 with TRBJ1-6; D perhaps matches TRBD1 (5 bases). Source material: PBMCs or a T cell subset sorted from them (not recorded which). CDR3 in DNA: TGTGCCAGCAGCTTTGACAGTTCACCCCTCCACTTT. It translates to CASSFDSSPLHF.